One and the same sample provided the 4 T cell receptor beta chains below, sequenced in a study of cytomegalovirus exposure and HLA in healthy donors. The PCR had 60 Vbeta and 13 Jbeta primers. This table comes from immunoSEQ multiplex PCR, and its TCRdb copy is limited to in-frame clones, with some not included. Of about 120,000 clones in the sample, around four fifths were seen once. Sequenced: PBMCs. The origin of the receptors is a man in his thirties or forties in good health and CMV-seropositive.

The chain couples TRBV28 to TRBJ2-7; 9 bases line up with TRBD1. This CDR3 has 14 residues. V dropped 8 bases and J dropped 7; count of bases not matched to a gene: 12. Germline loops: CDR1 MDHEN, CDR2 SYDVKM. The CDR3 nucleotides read TGTGCCAGCCTCGGGACAGGGAAGGTAGAGGAGCAGTACTTC. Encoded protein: CASLGTGKVEEQYF.

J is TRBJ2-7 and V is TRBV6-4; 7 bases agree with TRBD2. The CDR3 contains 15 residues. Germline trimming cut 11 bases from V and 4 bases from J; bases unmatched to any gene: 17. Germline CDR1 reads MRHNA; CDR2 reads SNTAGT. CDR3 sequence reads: CASIESGTLRYEQYF. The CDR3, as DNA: TGTGCCTCTATAGAAAGCGGGACCCTTAGGTACGAGCAGTACTTC.

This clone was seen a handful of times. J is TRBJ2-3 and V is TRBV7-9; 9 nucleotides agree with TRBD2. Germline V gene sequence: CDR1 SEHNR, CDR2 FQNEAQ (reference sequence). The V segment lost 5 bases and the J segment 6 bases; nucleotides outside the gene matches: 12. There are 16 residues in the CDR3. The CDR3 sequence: CASSPLVGTSRDTQYF. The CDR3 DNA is TGTGCCAGCAGCCCCCTTGTTGGGACTAGCAGGGATACGCAGTATTTT.

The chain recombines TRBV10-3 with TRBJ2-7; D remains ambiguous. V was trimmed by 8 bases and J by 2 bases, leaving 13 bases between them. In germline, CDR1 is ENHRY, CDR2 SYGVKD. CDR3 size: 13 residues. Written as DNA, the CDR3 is TGTGCCATCGCCGAGTCGTCCCCCTACGAGCAGTACTTC. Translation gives CAIAESSPYEQYF.